The 13 T cell receptor beta chains reported below all come from one sample, sequenced in a study of blood T cells in healthy people across ages. Primers used in a second PCR of roughly 7 to 12 cycles were a sample-barcoded 5' primer and a J-beta primer mix. TCRdb recomputed calls from the 5' RACE reads with MiXCR, one row per CDR3 protein. This repertoire shows about 680,000 distinct CDR3 sequences, 49% found once; its top ten account for 30% to 40%. Sample: blood. These receptors were taken from a woman in her fifties or sixties in good health.

This clonotype was observed a few times. The chain couples TRBV7-2 to TRBJ1-1, with D hard to call. The CDR3 runs 13 residues. Trimming cost V 2 bases and J 5 bases, with 9 bases left between them. Germline assignment: CDR1 SGHTA and CDR2 FQGNSA. The chain's CDR3 is CASSLRMRTEAFF. For the CDR3, the DNA is TGTGCCAGCAGCTTAAGAATGCGGACTGAAGCTTTCTTT.

The chain couples TRBV20-1 to TRBJ2-3; D possibly corresponds to TRBD2 (6 bases). Trimming took 5 bases from V and 0 from J, leaving 12 bases between them. The CDR3 length is 14 residues. Germline V gene data show CDR1 as DFQATT and CDR2 as SNEGSKA (reference sequence). The CDR3 region is CSARGTASTDTQYF. DNA of the CDR3: TGCAGTGCTCGGGGGACGGCTAGCACAGATACGCAGTATTTT.

The chain joins TRBV7-2 to TRBJ2-3; no clear D. The germline gives CDR1 SGHTA, CDR2 FQGNSA. The V end lost 6 bases, the J end lost 6 bases, and 16 bases lay between the germline ends. The CDR3 consists of 14 residues. The CDR3 region has the DNA TGTGCCAGCAGTTCAGCTCTCCTCACTGATACGCAGTATTTT. Protein sequence: CASSSALLTDTQYF. Full variable domain (remainder filled in from reference TRBV7-2 and TRBJ2-3): GAGVSQSPSNKVTEKGKDVELRCDPISGHTALYWYRQSLGQGLEFLIYFQGNSAPDKSGLPSDRFSAERTGGSVSTLTIQRTQQEDSAVYLCASSSALLTDTQYFGPGTRLTVL.

This chain links TRBV5-1 with TRBJ2-5; 7 nucleotides align to TRBD1. The CDR3 sequence is 14 residues long. Germline loops: CDR1 SGHRS, CDR2 YFSETQ. Trimming removed 4 bases from V and 0 bases from J; junction bases left unmatched: 3. CDR3 nucleotides: TGCGCCAGCAGCAAACAGGGGAACCAAGAGACCCAGTACTTC. Residues: CASSKQGNQETQYF.

The genes are TRBV20-1 and TRBJ2-3; D may be TRBD2 (5 bases). V gave up 3 bases and J gave up 5 bases, with 15 bases separating them. The CDR3 sequence is 14 residues long. CDR1 DFQATT and CDR2 SNEGSKA come from the germline V gene (reference sequence). The CDR3 reads CSARYSVWGDTQYF. CDR3 in DNA: TGCAGTGCTAGGTATAGCGTGTGGGGAGATACGCAGTATTTT.

The rearrangement joins TRBV5-4 to TRBJ1-4; a possible D gene is TRBD1 (5 bases). The CDR3 loop spans 15 amino acids. V dropped 0 bases and J dropped 3 bases, with 9 bases sitting between them. CDR1 and CDR2 from the germline V gene are SGHNT and YYREEE (reference sequence). Written as DNA, the CDR3 is TGTGCCAGCAGCTTGGCCCAGGGCTCTAATGAAAAACTGTTTTTT. Its protein is CASSLAQGSNEKLFF.

The chain has TRBV5-1 and TRBJ2-1, with D unresolved. The CDR3 sequence is 11 residues long. The V end was cut by 4 bases, the J end by 10 bases, with 9 bases between. The V gene's germline CDR1 is SGHRS and CDR2 YFSETQ. CDR3 sequence: CASSLNEEQFF. The CDR3 nucleotides read TGCGCCAGCAGCCTTAATGAGGAGCAGTTCTTC.

This rearrangement joins TRBV2 to TRBJ2-3, with 9 bases fitting TRBD2. This CDR3 is built from 16 residues. Looked up from germline, CDR1 is SNHLY and CDR2 is FYNNEI. V lost 6 bases and J lost 2; bases outside the gene matches: 9. CDR3 amino acids: CASSYGTSLDTDTQYF. The DNA of the CDR3 is TGTGCCAGCAGCTATGGGACTAGCCTAGACACAGATACGCAGTATTTT.

The rearrangement links TRBV19 to TRBJ2-3; 12 nucleotides agree with TRBD2. With V trimmed by 5 bases and J by 2 bases, 8 bases remained unmatched. Germline CDR1 and CDR2: LNHDA and SQIVND (reference sequence). There are 17 residues in the CDR3. The CDR3 reads CASSVDGLAGFTDTQYF. For the CDR3, the DNA is TGTGCCAGTAGTGTCGACGGACTAGCGGGGTTCACAGATACGCAGTATTTT.

For this clonotype: This may be a read error, as it is one base from a much larger clone. This chain uses TRBV7-8 with TRBJ2-7, with D unresolved. The CDR3 contains 11 residues. The V gene's germline CDR1 is SGHVS and CDR2 FQNEAQ. CDR3 loop: CACSFDYEQYF. The DNA of the CDR3 is TGTGCCTGCAGCTTTGATTACGAGCAGTACTTC.

The table lists this clonotype with a few counts. This chain uses TRBV7-2 with TRBJ2-6, with D possibly called TRBD1 or TRBD2 (7 bases each). The CDR3 is 16 residues long. Germline CDR1 is SGHTA and CDR2 is FQGNSA. V was shortened by 4 bases and J by 4 bases, with 14 bases between the two germline ends. CDR3 amino acids: CASSSGGGVGANVLTF. CDR3 nucleotides: TGTGCCAGCAGCTCAGGGGGGGGGGTAGGGGCCAACGTCCTGACTTTC.

V and J are TRBV6-6 and TRBJ2-5; D possibly corresponds to TRBD1 (7 bases). Trimming removed 1 base at V and 5 bases at J, with 14 bases between. The CDR3 has 15 amino acids. The germline CDR1 and CDR2 sequences are MNHNY and SVGAGI (reference sequence). The CDR3 nucleotides read TGTGCCAGCAGTTACTACGGACAGGCGGGGGAGACCCAGTACTTC. Translated, it gives CASSYYGQAGETQYF.

This clonotype was seen more than once but under ten times. The rearrangement links TRBV20-1 to TRBJ2-1; a weak D match, TRBD2 (6 bases). This CDR3 comprises 16 residues. The V gene lost 0 bases and the J gene lost 0 bases, with 12 bases spanning the gap. Per the germline V gene, CDR1 is DFQATT and CDR2 is SNEGSKA (reference sequence). In nucleotides, the CDR3 is TGCAGTGCTAGAGATGTCGGGAGTTACTCCTACAATGAGCAGTTCTTC. This translates into CSARDVGSYSYNEQFF.